This is a list of T cell receptor beta chains from one sample in a study of cytomegalovirus exposure and HLA in healthy donors. Sequencing was performed with immunoSEQ multiplex PCR; in TCRdb, only in-frame clones are kept and a portion is missing. The table has 150,000 to 200,000 clones, 81% seen once. Sequenced material: PBMCs. All receptors derive from a man between 50 and 59 years old in good health and CMV-seropositive. Each CDR3 is given with its conserved first and last residue. D genes are given only for firm matches. For some rows the clone size is stated as once, few or many, or as a class when expanded; others skip it.

TRBV28	-	TRBJ2-7	-	CATSGHPAYEQYF	TGTGCCACTTCAGGACACCCGGCCTACGAGCAGTACTTC
TRBV28	-	TRBJ1-1	-	CASSLTGFEAFF	TGTGCCAGCAGTTTAACAGGGTTTGAAGCTTTCTTT
TRBV6-5	TRBD1	TRBJ1-5	-	CASSPGTVNNQPQHF	TGTGCCAGCAGCCCCGGGACAGTAAACAATCAGCCCCAGCATTTT
TRBV25-1	TRBD1	TRBJ1-3	-	CASSVAGTGFSGNTIYF	TGTGCCAGCAGTGTCGCCGGGACAGGATTTTCTGGAAACACCATATATTTT
TRBV28	-	TRBJ2-1	-	CASSPALEAHNEQFF	TGTGCCAGCTCGCCCGCCTTGGAGGCCCACAATGAGCAGTTCTTC
TRBV19	TRBD1	TRBJ1-1	-	CASSIDGGTEMNTEAFF	TGTGCCAGTAGTATAGATGGGGGGACAGAGATGAACACTGAAGCTTTCTTT
TRBV28	-	TRBJ1-5	few	CASSMGGNNQPQHF	TGTGCCAGCAGCATGGGGGGTAACAATCAGCCCCAGCATTTT
TRBV5-1	-	TRBJ2-5	-	CASSWGPSVGVETQYF	TGCGCCAGCAGCTGGGGGCCCTCCGTAGGAGTGGAGACCCAGTACTTC
TRBV5-1	TRBD2	TRBJ2-1	once	CASSGAGTSGGSPKLSYNEQFF	TGCGCCAGCAGCGGGGCCGGGACTAGCGGGGGGTCCCCAAAACTTTCCTACAATGAGCAGTTCTTC
TRBV28	-	TRBJ1-1	-	CASSHGPEAFF	TGTGCCAGCAGCCATGGCCCTGAAGCTTTCTTT
TRBV19	-	TRBJ1-6	once	CASSLGRGVSPLHF	TGTGCCAGTAGTCTCGGCAGGGGAGTCTCACCCCTCCACTTT
TRBV7-2	TRBD2	TRBJ2-7	once	CASSFGLAGARAEQYF	TGTGCCAGCAGCTTTGGACTAGCGGGAGCGAGGGCCGAGCAGTACTTC
TRBV7-9	TRBD1	TRBJ1-1	few	CASSTWDRLNTEAFF	TGTGCCAGCAGCACCTGGGACAGACTGAACACTGAAGCTTTCTTT
TRBV11-2	-	TRBJ1-1	-	CASSLLRTEAFF	TGTGCCAGCAGCCTTTTACGGACTGAAGCTTTCTTT
TRBV27	TRBD1	TRBJ1-1	-	CASSFRAGTAEEAFF	TGTGCCAGCAGTTTCCGAGCCGGGACAGCGGAAGAAGCTTTCTTT
TRBV14	TRBD1	TRBJ2-7	-	CASSQDVRGTGPYEQYF	TGTGCCAGCAGCCAAGACGTACGGGGGACAGGGCCCTACGAGCAGTACTTC
TRBV7-7	-	TRBJ2-5	-	CASSSTGTRRETQYF	TGTGCTAGCAGCTCGACCGGGACACGCAGGGAGACCCAGTACTTC
TRBV5-1	-	TRBJ2-5	-	CASSLSGPRETQYF	TGCGCCAGCAGCTTGTCTGGTCCCCGGGAGACCCAGTACTTC
TRBV5-1	TRBD1	TRBJ1-3	-	CASSLAATGGRNTIYF	TGCGCCAGCAGCTTGGCCGCCACAGGGGGCCGGAACACCATATATTTT
TRBV9	-	TRBJ1-1	-	CASSISGHLNTEAFF	TGTGCCAGCAGCATATCGGGACACCTAAACACTGAAGCTTTCTTT
TRBV6-5	TRBD1	TRBJ1-4	few	CASTMTGGASGKLFF	TGTGCCAGCACTATGACAGGGGGCGCATCTGGAAAACTGTTTTTT
TRBV2	TRBD1	TRBJ2-1	-	CASNDLPRGQDEQFF	TGTGCCAGCAACGACCTTCCCAGGGGGCAGGATGAGCAGTTCTTC
TRBV30	TRBD2	TRBJ2-1	-	CAWSTRTSGRSNEQFF	TGTGCCTGGAGTACTCGGACTAGCGGGAGGAGTAATGAGCAGTTCTTC
TRBV6-5	-	TRBJ1-5	-	CASSPRPKTPQHF	TGTGCCAGCAGCCCTCGCCCCAAAACTCCCCAGCATTTT
TRBV27	-	TRBJ1-1	-	CASSLGRGNTEAFF	TGTGCCAGCAGTTTAGGTCGCGGAAACACTGAAGCTTTCTTT